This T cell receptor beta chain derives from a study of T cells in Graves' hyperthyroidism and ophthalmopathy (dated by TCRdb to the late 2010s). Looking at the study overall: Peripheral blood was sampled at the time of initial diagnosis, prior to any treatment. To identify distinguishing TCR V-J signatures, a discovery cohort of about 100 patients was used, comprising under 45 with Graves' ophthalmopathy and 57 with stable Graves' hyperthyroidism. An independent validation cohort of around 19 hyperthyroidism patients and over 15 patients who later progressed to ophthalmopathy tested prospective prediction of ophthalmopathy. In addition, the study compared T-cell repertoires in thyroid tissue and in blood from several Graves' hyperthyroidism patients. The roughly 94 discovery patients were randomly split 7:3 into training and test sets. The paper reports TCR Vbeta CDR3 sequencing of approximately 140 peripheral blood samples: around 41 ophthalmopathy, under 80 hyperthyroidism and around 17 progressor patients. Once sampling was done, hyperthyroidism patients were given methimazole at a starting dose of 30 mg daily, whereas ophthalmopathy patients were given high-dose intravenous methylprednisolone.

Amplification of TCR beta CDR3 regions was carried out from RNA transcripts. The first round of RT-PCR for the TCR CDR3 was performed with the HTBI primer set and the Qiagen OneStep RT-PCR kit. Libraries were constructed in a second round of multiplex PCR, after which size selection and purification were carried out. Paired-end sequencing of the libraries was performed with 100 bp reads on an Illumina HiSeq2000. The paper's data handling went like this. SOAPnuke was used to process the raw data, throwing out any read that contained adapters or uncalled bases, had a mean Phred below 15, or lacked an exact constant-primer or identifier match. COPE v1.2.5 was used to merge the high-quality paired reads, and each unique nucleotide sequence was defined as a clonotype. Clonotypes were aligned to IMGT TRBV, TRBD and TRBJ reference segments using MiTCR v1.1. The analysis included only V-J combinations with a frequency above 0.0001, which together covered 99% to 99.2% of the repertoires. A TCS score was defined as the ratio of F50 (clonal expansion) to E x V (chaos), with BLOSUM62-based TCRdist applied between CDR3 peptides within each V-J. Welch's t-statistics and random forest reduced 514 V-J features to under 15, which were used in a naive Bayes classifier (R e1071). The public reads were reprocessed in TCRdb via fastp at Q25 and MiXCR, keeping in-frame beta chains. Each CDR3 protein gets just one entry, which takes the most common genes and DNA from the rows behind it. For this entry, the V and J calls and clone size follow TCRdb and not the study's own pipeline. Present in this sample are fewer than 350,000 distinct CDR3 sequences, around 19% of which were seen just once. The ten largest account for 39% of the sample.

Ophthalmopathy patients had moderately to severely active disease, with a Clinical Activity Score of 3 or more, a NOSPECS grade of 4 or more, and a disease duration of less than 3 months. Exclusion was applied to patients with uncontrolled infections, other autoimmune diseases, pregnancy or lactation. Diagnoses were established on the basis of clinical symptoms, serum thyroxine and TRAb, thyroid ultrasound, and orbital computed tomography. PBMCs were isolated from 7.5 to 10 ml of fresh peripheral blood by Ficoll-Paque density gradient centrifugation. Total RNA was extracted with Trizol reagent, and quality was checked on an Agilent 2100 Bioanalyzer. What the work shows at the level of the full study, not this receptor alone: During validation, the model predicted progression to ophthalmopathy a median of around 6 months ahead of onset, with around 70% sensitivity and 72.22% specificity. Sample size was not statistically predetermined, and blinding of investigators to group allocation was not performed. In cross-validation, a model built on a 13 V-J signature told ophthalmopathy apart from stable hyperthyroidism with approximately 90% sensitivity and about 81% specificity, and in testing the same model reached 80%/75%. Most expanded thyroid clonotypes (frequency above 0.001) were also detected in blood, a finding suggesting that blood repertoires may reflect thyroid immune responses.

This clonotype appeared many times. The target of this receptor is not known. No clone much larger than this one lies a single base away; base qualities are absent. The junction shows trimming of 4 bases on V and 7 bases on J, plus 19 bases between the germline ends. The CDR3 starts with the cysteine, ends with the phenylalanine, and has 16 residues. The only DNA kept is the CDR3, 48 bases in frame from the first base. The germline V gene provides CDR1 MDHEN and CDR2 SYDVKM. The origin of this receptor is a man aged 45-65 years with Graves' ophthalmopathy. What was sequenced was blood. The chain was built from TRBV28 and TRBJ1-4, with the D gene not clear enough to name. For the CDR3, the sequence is CASSSGLGGEAEKLFF. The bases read TGTGCCAGCAGTTCCGGCTTGGGTGGGGAGGCTGAAAAACTGTTTTTT.